This TCR beta chain came from a study of T-cell reconstitution after alpha-beta-depleted transplantation in children. Whole-study results and caveats: After one year, T-cell counts and TCRbeta diversity mostly came from new T cells.

Trimming took 5 bases from V and 9 from J, leaving 26 bases between them. From germline, CDR1 is SEHNR and CDR2 FQNEAQ (reference sequence). The CDR3 has 17 residues. Construction of the TCRbeta library involved unique molecular identifiers. In TCRdb, the PCR reads were re-called with MiXCR into one record per CDR3 protein. The sample has some 290,000 distinct CDR3 sequences; around 25% are singletons. In the case of this clonotype: Its antigen is currently unknown.

Sequencing used PBMCs, mostly from graft donor cells, obtained 180 days after TCRalphabeta/CD19-depleted stem cell transplant. The source of this sequence is a male patient younger than 18 who had a stem cell transplant for acute lymphoblastic leukemia, so the T cells may come from the graft donor. The chain is built from TRBV7-9 and TRBJ2-4; a weak D match, TRBD2 (7 bases). CDR3 DNA: TGTGCCAGCAGCCGAACACATAACTACAGGGAGGGGGGCATTCAGTACTTC. Protein: CASSRTHNYREGGIQYF.